This is a list of T cell receptor beta chains from one sample in a study of blood T cell repertoires in COVID-19. Method: immunoSEQ multiplex PCR; TCRdb's copy keeps in-frame clones and lacks some. The sample records approximately 140,000 clones, roughly 90% being singletons. The material sequenced was PBMCs or T cells enriched from blood (not recorded which). These receptors were obtained from a woman aged 25 to 45 with acute COVID-19. Each CDR3 is given with its conserved first and last residue.

v_call,j_call,cdr3_aa
TRBV27,TRBJ2-1,CASSLSSGLDEQFF
TRBV7-3,TRBJ2-1,CASSSSGTSGYNEQFF
TRBV4-3,TRBJ1-1,CASSSFAGQIYTEAFF
TRBV28,TRBJ1-3,CASNTLRGHKSGNTIYF
TRBV27,TRBJ2-3,CASSFLAGGPSTLQYF
TRBV30,TRBJ1-2,CAWRWGGPSGYTF
TRBV24-1,TRBJ2-1,CATSDALGQKQFF
TRBV7-3,TRBJ2-7,CASSSKGTGGRYEQYF
TRBV6-6,TRBJ2-7,CASSRETSGYYEQYF
TRBV5-6,TRBJ2-7,CASTWGVRLTYEQYF
TRBV7-9,TRBJ2-1,CASSRLAGVINEQFF
TRBV5-1,TRBJ2-1,CASSLSWMENEQFF
TRBV18,TRBJ1-1,CASSPGTVNTEAFF
TRBV19,TRBJ1-4,CASQTGDNEKLFF
TRBV7-2,TRBJ2-7,CASSFYQTGMGYEQYF
TRBV27,TRBJ2-7,CASSLSRGSGSYEQYF
TRBV5-6,TRBJ2-5,CASSLEGNSPQETQYF
TRBV7-9,TRBJ2-6,CASSTARQGDSGANVLTF
TRBV28,TRBJ2-1,CASSNQGAGMNEQFF
TRBV19,TRBJ1-5,CASTLRQGNQPQHF
TRBV28,TRBJ1-5,CASSRTGPNQPQHF
TRBV7-8,TRBJ1-2,CASREATGGNYGYTF
TRBV6-5,TRBJ1-4,CASRGGWLTNEKLFF
TRBV28,TRBJ1-2,CASRPHQGGGYTF
TRBV11-3,TRBJ2-7,CASSLEVGEQYF
TRBV28,TRBJ1-1,CASSLLQGDTEAFF
TRBV24-1,TRBJ2-3,CATFSPAGFTDTQYF
TRBV23-1,TRBJ2-7,CASSTGSYEQYF
TRBV12-3/TRBV12-4,TRBJ2-7,CASSSGSPYEQYF
TRBV11-2,TRBJ2-5,CASSLDWGGRAQETQYF
TRBV19,TRBJ1-5,CASSMSSNQPQHF